A selection of T cell receptor beta chains follows, all from one sample in a study of cytomegalovirus exposure and HLA in healthy donors. Generated by immunoSEQ multiplex PCR, the TCRdb table keeps only in-frame clones and is missing some. The sample consists of approximately 150,000 clones, less than 90% of them appearing once. The sequenced sample was PBMCs. The receptors were sampled from a man aged 50-60 years in good health and CMV-seropositive. Each CDR3 is given with its conserved first and last residue. A D gene is named only where the DNA matches it firmly. Clone size is given for some rows only: seen once, a few or many times, or a class if the clone is expanded.

clone_size: once
v_call: TRBV4-2
j_call: TRBJ1-2
d_call: -
cdr3_nt: TGTGCCAGCAGCCTAGACAGTTCCTCTCTTTATGGCTACACCTTC
cdr3_aa: CASSLDSSSLYGYTF

clone_size: -
v_call: TRBV14
j_call: TRBJ1-1
d_call: -
cdr3_nt: TGTGCCAGCAGCCACACGGGGACATCTGAAGCTTTCTTT
cdr3_aa: CASSHTGTSEAFF

clone_size: -
v_call: TRBV28
j_call: TRBJ1-3
d_call: -
cdr3_nt: TGTGCCAGCAGCAATCCTAGACTGAGCTCTGGAAACACCATATATTTT
cdr3_aa: CASSNPRLSSGNTIYF

clone_size: -
v_call: TRBV30
j_call: TRBJ1-4
d_call: TRBD1
cdr3_nt: TGTGCCTGGAGTGATGACAGGGTAGACGGAAAACTGTTTTTT
cdr3_aa: CAWSDDRVDGKLFF

clone_size: -
v_call: TRBV11-3
j_call: TRBJ2-3
d_call: -
cdr3_nt: TGTGCCAGCAGCTTATATTCCCAGGGGACAGATACGCAGTATTTT
cdr3_aa: CASSLYSQGTDTQYF

clone_size: -
v_call: TRBV29-1
j_call: TRBJ1-2
d_call: TRBD1
cdr3_nt: TGCAGCGTTGTGGGTCCAACAGGGGCTAACTATGGCTACACCTTC
cdr3_aa: CSVVGPTGANYGYTF

clone_size: once
v_call: TRBV2
j_call: TRBJ2-7
d_call: -
cdr3_nt: TGTGCCAGCAGTGTAAGTCGGACTTACGAGCAGTACTTC
cdr3_aa: CASSVSRTYEQYF

clone_size: few
v_call: TRBV27
j_call: TRBJ2-3
d_call: TRBD1
cdr3_nt: TGTGCCAGCAGGGGACAGGGGACTAGCACAGATACGCAGTATTTT
cdr3_aa: CASRGQGTSTDTQYF

clone_size: -
v_call: TRBV5-1
j_call: TRBJ1-2
d_call: TRBD1
cdr3_nt: TGCGCCAGCAGCTTGGGAGGACAGGGGGGCTATGGCTACACCTTC
cdr3_aa: CASSLGGQGGYGYTF

clone_size: few
v_call: TRBV28
j_call: TRBJ2-6
d_call: -
cdr3_nt: TGTGCCAGCAGTTTGGGCAGCTCTGGGGCCAACGTCCTGACTTTC
cdr3_aa: CASSLGSSGANVLTF